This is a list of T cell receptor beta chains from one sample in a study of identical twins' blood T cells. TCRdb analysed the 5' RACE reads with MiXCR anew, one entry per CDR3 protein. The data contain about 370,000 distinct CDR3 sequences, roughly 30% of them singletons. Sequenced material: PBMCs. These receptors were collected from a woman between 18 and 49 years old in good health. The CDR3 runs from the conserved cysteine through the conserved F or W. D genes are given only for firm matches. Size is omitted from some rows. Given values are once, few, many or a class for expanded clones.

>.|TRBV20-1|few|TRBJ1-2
CSARGTDGYTF
TGCAGTGCTAGGGGAACGGATGGCTACACCTTC
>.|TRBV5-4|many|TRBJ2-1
CASSPSGNEQFF
TGTGCCAGCAGCCCCTCCGGCAATGAGCAGTTCTTC
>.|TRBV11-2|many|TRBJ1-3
CASSLDPHYTIYF
TGTGCCAGCAGCTTAGACCCCCACTACACCATATATTTT
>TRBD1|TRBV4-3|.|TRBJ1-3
CASSQGGTGAGNTIYF
TGCGCCAGCAGCCAAGGAGGGACAGGGGCTGGAAACACCATATATTTT
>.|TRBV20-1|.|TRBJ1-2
CSANIGYGYTF
TGCAGCGCCAACATTGGCTATGGCTACACCTTC
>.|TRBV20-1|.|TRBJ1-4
CSARSHNEKLFF
TGCAGTGCTAGATCTCATAATGAAAAACTGTTTTTT
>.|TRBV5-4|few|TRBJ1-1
CASSFVAGPEAFF
TGTGCCAGCAGCTTCGTGGCCGGTCCCGAAGCTTTCTTT
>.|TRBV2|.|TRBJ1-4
CATLTLEGEKLFF
TGTGCCACGTTGACCTTAGAGGGTGAAAAACTGTTTTTT
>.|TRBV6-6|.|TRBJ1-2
CSSSYSPGDGYTF
TGTTCCAGCAGTTACTCACCTGGGGATGGCTACACCTTC
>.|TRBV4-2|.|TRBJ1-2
CASSQVFGTPLNYGYTF
TGTGCCAGCAGCCAAGTATTTGGGACACCTCTAAACTATGGCTACACCTTC
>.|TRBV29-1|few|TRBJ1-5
CSPRDQPQHF
TGCAGCCCAAGGGATCAGCCCCAGCATTTT
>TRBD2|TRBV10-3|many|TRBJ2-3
CAISERTSRRGGDTQYF
TGTGCCATCAGTGAGCGGACTAGCCGGAGAGGGGGAGATACGCAGTATTTT
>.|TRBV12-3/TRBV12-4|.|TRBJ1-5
CASSPAQGLDQPQHF
TGTGCCAGCAGCCCTGCGCAGGGTCTGGATCAGCCCCAGCATTTT
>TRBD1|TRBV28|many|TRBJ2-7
CASRPGTGGSYEQYF
TGTGCCAGCAGGCCCGGGACAGGGGGGTCCTACGAGCAGTACTTC
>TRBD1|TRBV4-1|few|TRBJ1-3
CASSQAGQASGNTIYF
TGCGCCAGCAGCCAAGCCGGACAGGCCTCTGGAAACACCATATATTTT
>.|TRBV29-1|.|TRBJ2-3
CSVGPESKDTQYF
TGCAGCGTTGGCCCGGAATCGAAAGATACGCAGTATTTT
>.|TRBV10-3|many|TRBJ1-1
CAISVTMNTEAFF
TGTGCCATCAGCGTGACCATGAACACTGAAGCTTTCTTT
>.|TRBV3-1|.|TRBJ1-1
CASSQGGVRFSEAFF
TGTGCCAGCAGCCAAGGCGGGGTGCGTTTCTCCGAAGCTTTCTTT
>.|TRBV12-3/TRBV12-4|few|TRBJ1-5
CASRKSGGNQPQHF
TGTGCCAGCAGAAAGTCAGGGGGCAATCAGCCCCAGCATTTT
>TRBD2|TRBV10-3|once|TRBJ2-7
CAITGLAGSEQYF
TGTGCCATCACGGGACTAGCGGGAAGCGAGCAGTACTTC
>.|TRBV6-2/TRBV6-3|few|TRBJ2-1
CASSYLVMSSYNEQFF
TGTGCCAGCAGTTACTTAGTGATGAGCTCCTACAATGAGCAGTTCTTC
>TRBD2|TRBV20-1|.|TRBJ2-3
CSARDIAGGFHNTQYF
TGCAGTGCTAGAGATATAGCGGGAGGGTTTCATAATACGCAGTATTTT
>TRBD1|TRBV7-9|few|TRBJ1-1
CASSSDRVNTEAFF
TGTGCCAGCAGCTCGGACAGGGTGAACACTGAAGCTTTCTTT
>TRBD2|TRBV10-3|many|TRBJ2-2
CAISLGTTTGELFF
TGTGCCATCAGCCTAGGGACTACCACCGGGGAGCTGTTTTTT
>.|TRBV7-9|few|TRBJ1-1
CASSLPTSTEAFF
TGTGCCAGCAGCCTCCCGACAAGCACTGAAGCTTTCTTT
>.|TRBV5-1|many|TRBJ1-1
CASSLAGSEAFF
TGTGCCAGCAGCTTGGCGGGGAGTGAAGCTTTCTTT
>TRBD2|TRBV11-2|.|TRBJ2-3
CASSLKLAGLSDTQYF
TGTGCCAGCAGCCTGAAACTAGCGGGGTTGTCAGATACGCAGTATTTT
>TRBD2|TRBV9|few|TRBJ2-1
CASSVGQVAGEREQFF
TGTGCCAGCAGCGTAGGACAGGTAGCGGGGGAGAGAGAGCAGTTCTTC
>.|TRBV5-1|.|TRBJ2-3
CASSLFQRDTQYF
TGCGCCAGCAGCTTGTTCCAGAGGGATACGCAGTATTTT
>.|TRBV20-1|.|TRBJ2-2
CSARVGARELFF
TGCAGTGCTAGAGTAGGCGCCAGGGAGCTGTTTTTT
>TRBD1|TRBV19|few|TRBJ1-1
CAILRTGHQSDTEAFF
TGTGCCATCCTTCGGACAGGACATCAATCGGACACTGAAGCTTTCTTT
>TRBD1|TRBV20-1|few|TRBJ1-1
CSARDKVGGGEAFF
TGCAGTGCTAGAGATAAGGTAGGGGGCGGTGAAGCTTTCTTT
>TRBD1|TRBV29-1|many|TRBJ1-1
CSVRQGLEAFF
TGCAGCGTTAGACAGGGACTTGAAGCTTTCTTT
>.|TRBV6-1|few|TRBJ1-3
CASSEPRSSGNTIYF
TGTGCCAGCAGTGAACCCCGGAGCTCTGGAAACACCATATATTTT
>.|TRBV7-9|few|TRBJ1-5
CASSLGGINQPQHF
TGTGCCAGCAGCTTAGGGGGGATCAATCAGCCCCAGCATTTT
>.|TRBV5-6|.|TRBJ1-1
CASSLRTEAFF
TGTGCCAGCAGCTTGCGTACTGAAGCTTTCTTT
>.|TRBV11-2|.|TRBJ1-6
CASSLDRRQPVHF
TGTGCCAGCAGCTTAGATCGAAGACAGCCAGTCCACTTT
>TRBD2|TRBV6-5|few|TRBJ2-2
CASSYSGGYTGELFF
TGTGCCAGCAGTTACTCGGGGGGGTACACCGGGGAGCTGTTTTTT
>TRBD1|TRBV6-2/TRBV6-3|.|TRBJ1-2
CASSYTPGQHNYDYTF
TGTGCCAGCAGTTACACACCGGGACAGCACAACTATGACTACACCTTC
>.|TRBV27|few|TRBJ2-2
CASSSSMELFF
TGTGCCAGCAGTTCCTCAATGGAGCTGTTTTTT
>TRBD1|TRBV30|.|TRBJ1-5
CAWGAGGVRQPQHF
TGTGCCTGGGGGGCAGGGGGCGTAAGACAGCCCCAGCATTTT
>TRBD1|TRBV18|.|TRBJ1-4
CASSSGTGNEKLFF
TGTGCCAGCTCGTCCGGGACAGGGAATGAAAAACTGTTTTTT
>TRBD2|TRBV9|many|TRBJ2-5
CASSRGGQETQYF
TGTGCCAGCTCGCGGGGGGGGCAAGAGACCCAGTACTTC
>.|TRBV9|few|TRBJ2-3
CASSRPQGSTDTQYF
TGTGCCAGCAGCCGACCCCAGGGTAGCACAGATACGCAGTATTTT
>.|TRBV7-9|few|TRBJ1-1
CASSPDVNEAFF
TGTGCCAGCAGCCCCGACGTGAATGAAGCTTTCTTT